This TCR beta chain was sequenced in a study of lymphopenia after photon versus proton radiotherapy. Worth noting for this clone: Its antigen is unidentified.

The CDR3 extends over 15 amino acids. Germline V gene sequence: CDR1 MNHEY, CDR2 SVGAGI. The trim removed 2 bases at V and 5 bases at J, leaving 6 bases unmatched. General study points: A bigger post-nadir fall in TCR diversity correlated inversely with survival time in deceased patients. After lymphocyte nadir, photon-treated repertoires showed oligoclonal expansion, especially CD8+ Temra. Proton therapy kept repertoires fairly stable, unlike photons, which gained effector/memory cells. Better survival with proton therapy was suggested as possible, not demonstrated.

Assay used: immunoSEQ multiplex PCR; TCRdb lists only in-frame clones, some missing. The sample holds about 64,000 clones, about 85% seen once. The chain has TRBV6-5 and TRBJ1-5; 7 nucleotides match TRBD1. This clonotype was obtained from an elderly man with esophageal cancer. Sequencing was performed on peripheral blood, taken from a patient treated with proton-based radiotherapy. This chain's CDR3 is CASSYTTTGDQPQHF. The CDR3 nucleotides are TGTGCCAGCAGTTACACAACCACAGGGGATCAGCCCCAGCATTTT.